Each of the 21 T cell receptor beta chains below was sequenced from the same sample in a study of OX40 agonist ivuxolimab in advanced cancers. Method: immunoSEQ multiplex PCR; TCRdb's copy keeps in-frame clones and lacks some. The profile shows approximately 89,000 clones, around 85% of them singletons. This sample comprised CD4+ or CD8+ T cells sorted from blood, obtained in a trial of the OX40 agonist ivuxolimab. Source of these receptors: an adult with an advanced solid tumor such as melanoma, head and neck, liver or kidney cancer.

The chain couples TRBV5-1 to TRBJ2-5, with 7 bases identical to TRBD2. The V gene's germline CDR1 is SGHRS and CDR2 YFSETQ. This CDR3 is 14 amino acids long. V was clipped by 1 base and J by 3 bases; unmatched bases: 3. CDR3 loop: CASSLLSGEETQYF. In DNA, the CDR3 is TGCGCCAGCAGCTTGCTGAGCGGGGAAGAGACCCAGTACTTC.

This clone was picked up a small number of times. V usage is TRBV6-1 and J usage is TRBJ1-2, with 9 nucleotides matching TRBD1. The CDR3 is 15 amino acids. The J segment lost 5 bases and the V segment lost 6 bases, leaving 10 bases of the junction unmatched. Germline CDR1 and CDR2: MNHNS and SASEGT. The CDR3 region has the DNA TGTGCCAGCAGACACAGGGGGCGAATTCGATATGGCTACACCTTC. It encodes CASRHRGRIRYGYTF.

The CDR3 protein is CSVARDRNTGELFF. DNA of the CDR3: TGCAGCGTCGCAAGGGACAGGAACACCGGGGAGCTGTTTTTT. The rearrangement joins TRBV29-1 to TRBJ2-2; 7 positions match TRBD1. V was clipped by 6 bases and J by 1 base; unmatched bases: 5. Germline loops: CDR1 SQVTM, CDR2 ANQGSEA. The CDR3 runs 14 residues.

As DNA, the CDR3 is TGTGCCAGCAGCCCCCAGGGAGGGCGGACTGAAGCCAAAAACATTCAGTACTTC. Its protein product is CASSPQGGRTEAKNIQYF. This chain uses TRBV7-2 with TRBJ2-4; 7 nucleotides align to TRBD2. In germline, CDR1 is SGHTA, CDR2 FQGNSA. The CDR3 is made up of 18 amino acids. V lost 5 bases, J lost 0 bases, and 13 bases stayed unmatched.

CDR3 DNA sequence: TGTGCCAGCCCGGGGGTAGTGGGGGCGGATGAGCAGTTCTTC. This sequence encodes CASPGVVGADEQFF. This chain joins TRBV6-1 and TRBJ2-1, with D perhaps TRBD1 or TRBD2 (6 bases each). V was cut by 8 bases and J by 8 bases, with 19 bases left in between. This CDR3 is built from 14 residues. Germline CDR1 reads MNHNS; CDR2 reads SASEGT.

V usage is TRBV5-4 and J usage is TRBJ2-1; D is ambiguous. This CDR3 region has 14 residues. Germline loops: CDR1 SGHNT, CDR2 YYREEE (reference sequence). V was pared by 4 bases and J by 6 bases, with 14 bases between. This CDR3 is CASSPETRINEQFF. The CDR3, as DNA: TGTGCCAGCAGCCCCGAGACACGGATCAATGAGCAGTTCTTC.

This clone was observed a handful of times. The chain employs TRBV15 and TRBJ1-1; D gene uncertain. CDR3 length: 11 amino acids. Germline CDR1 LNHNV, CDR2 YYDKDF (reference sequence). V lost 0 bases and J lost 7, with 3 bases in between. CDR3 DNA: TGTGCCACCAGCAGAGATTTTGAAGCTTTCTTT. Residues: CATSRDFEAFF. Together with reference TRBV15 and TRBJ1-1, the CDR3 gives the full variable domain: DAMVIQNPRYQVTQFGKPVTLSCSQTLNHNVMYWYQQKSSQAPKLLFHYYDKDFNNEADTPDNFQSRRPNTSFCFLDIRSPGLGDTAMYLCATSRDFEAFFGQGTRLTVV.

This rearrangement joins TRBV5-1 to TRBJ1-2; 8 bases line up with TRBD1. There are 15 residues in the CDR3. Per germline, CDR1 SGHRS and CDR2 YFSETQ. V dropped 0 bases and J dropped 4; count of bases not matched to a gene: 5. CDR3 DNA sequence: TGCGCCAGCAGCTTGGCCGCAGGGGGCGTCTATGGCTACACCTTC. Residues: CASSLAAGGVYGYTF.

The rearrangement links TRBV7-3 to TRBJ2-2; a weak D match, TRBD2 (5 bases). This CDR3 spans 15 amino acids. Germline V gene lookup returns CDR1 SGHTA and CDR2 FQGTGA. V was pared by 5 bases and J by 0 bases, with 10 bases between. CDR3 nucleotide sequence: TGTGCCAGCAGCCCTCAAGCGGCGAACACCGGGGAGCTGTTTTTT. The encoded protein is CASSPQAANTGELFF.

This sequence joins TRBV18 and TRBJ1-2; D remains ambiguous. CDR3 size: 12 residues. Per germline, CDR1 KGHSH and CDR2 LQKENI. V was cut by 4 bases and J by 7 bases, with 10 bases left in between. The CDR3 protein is CASSHPLSGYTF. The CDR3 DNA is TGTGCCAGCTCACACCCCCTGTCTGGCTACACCTTC.

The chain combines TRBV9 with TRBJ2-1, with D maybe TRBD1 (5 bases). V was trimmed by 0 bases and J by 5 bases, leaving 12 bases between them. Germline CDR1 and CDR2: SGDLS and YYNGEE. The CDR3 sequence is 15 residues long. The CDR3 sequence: CASSVAIQDHNEQFF. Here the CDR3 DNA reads TGTGCCAGCAGCGTAGCTATACAGGACCACAATGAGCAGTTCTTC.

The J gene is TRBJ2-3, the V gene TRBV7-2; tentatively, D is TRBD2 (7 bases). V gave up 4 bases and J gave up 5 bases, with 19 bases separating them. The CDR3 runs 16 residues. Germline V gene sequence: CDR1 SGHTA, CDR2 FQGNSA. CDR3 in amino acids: CASSSPWGGREDTQYF. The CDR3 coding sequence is TGTGCCAGCAGCTCCCCGTGGGGGGGCCGGGAAGATACGCAGTATTTT.

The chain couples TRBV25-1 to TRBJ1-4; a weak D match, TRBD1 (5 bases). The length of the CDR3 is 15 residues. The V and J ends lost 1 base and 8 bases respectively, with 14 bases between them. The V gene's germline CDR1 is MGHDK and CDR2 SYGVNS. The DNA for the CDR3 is TGTGCCAGCAGTGAATTGGGGGACGGAGGGGAAAAACTGTTTTTT. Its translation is CASSELGDGGEKLFF.

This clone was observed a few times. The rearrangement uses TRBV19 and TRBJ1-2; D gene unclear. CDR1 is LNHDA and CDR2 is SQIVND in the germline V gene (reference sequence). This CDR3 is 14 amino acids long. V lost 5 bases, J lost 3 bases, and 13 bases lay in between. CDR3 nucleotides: TGTGCCAGTAGTCTGGGGAGTTCTTACTATGGCTACACCTTC. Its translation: CASSLGSSYYGYTF. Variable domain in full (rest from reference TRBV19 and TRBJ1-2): DGGITQSPKYLFRKEGQNVTLSCEQNLNHDAMYWYRQDPGQGLRLIYYSQIVNDFQKGDIAEGYSVSREKKESFPLTVTSAQKNPTAFYLCASSLGSSYYGYTFGSGTRLTVV.

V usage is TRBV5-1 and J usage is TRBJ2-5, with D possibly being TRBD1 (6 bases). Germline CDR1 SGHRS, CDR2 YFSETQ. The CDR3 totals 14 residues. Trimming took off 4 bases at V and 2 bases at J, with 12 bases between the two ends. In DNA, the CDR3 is TGCGCCAGCAGCATTGGACAGCAACAAGAGACCCAGTACTTC. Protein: CASSIGQQQETQYF. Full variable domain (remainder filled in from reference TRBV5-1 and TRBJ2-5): KAGVTQTPRYLIKTRGQQVTLSCSPISGHRSVSWYQQTPGQGLQFLFEYFSETQRNKGNFPGRFSGRQFSNSRSEMNVSTLELGDSALYLCASSIGQQQETQYFGPGTRLLVL.

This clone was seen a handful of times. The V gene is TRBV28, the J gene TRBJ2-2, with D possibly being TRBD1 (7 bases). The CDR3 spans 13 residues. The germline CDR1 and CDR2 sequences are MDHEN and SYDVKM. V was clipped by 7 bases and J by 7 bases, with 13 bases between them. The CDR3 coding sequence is TGTGCCAGCATACAGGGGCGGGGCGGGGAGCTGTTTTTT. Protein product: CASIQGRGGELFF.

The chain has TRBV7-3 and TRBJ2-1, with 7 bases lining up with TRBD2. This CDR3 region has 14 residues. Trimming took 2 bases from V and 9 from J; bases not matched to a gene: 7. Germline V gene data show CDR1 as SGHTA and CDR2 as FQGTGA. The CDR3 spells CASSLGGEKGEQFF. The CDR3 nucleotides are TGTGCCAGCAGCTTAGGGGGGGAAAAAGGTGAGCAGTTCTTC.

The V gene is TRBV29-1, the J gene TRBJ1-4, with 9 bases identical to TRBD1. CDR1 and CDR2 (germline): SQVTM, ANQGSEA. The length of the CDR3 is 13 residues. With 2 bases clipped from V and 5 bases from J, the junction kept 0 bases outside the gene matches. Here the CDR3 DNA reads TGCAGCGTTGAAACAGGGGGCAATGAAAAACTGTTTTTT. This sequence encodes CSVETGGNEKLFF.

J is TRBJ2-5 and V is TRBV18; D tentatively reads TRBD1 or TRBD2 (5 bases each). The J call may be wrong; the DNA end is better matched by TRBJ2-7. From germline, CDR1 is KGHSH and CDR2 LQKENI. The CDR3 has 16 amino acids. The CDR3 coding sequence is TGTGCCAGCTCACCACGTCCGGTGGGGGTCTCCTACGAGCAGTACTTC. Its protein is CASSPRPVGVSYEQYF.

The CDR3 DNA sequence: TGTGCCAGCAGTGAGGACAGGGCCATGAACACTGAAGCTTTCTTT. Translated: CASSEDRAMNTEAFF. The rearrangement joins TRBV2 to TRBJ1-1, with 8 bases that match TRBD1. The CDR3 is 15 amino acids. V dropped 3 bases and J dropped 0; count of bases not matched to a gene: 3. Germline CDR1 and CDR2: SNHLY and FYNNEI.

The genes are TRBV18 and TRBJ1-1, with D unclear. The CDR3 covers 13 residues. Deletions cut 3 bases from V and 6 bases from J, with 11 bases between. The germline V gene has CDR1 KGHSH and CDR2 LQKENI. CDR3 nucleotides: TGTGCCAGCTCACCGCTCTTTTTCTCTGAAGCTTTCTTT. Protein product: CASSPLFFSEAFF.